This T cell receptor (beta chain) is drawn from a study of cytomegalovirus exposure and HLA in healthy donors. PCR employed 60 Vbeta and 13 Jbeta primers. In the study's own analysis: Tens of millions of unique TCR beta chains, roughly 10 million shared, were counted in a later analysis. This table comes from immunoSEQ multiplex PCR, and its TCRdb copy is limited to in-frame clones, with some not included. V and J calls and clone size are those listed in that table; D and trimming were worked out from the DNA. The sample has some 130,000 clones, approximately 62% seen once. Notes on the study in general: Highest at DRB1 and lowest at HLA-C, TCR association rates differed among HLA loci in a later analysis. Earlier analysis found most TCR beta V segments productive about 87% or about 30% of the time. In a later analysis, HLA-associated beta chains showed higher expansion and lower generation probabilities than comparable chains.

Turning to this clone: Antigen: not known.

The CDR3 extends over 16 amino acids. Germline V lookup: CDR1 SGHNT, CDR2 YYREEE (reference sequence). The trim removed 0 bases at V and 8 bases at J, leaving 9 bases unmatched. The chain combines TRBV5-4 with TRBJ2-1; 9 bases agree with TRBD2. The source material was PBMCs. The sequence derives from a human donor in good health. Here the CDR3 reads CASSLGGGRAGYEQFF. The CDR3 DNA reads TGTGCCAGCAGCTTGGGGGGCGGGAGGGCCGGGTATGAGCAGTTCTTC.